This TCR beta chain was obtained from a study of blood T cells in healthy people across ages. Points on this clonotype: As yet, its antigen is unknown.

Study-wide results and limits: Versus aged donors, long-lived donors had higher diversity and more naive CD4+ cells.

Sample-barcoded 5' priming and a J-beta primer mix drove a second PCR of about 6 to 12 cycles. A 12-random-nucleotide template-switch adaptor tagged each cDNA molecule. Via MiXCR, TCRdb re-called the 5' RACE reads, giving one row per CDR3 protein. The sample yields about 1.8 million distinct CDR3 sequences, around 48% seen once. Caucasian individuals from Russia who were healthy and aged 6 to 90 acted as donors. What was sequenced was blood. The sequence derives from a woman in her thirties or forties in good health.

For the CDR3, the DNA is TGCAGTGCTAGAACTAGCGGGAATATAAACACCGGGGAGCTGTTTTTT. Its protein product is CSARTSGNINTGELFF. The chain uses TRBV20-1 and TRBJ2-2; 10 bases are a match to TRBD2. CDR1 DFQATT and CDR2 SNEGSKA come from the germline V gene (reference sequence). The junction had 5 bases not matched to a gene; V was cut back by 2 bases and J by 2 bases. The CDR3 covers 16 residues.